A selection of T cell receptor beta chains follows, all from one sample in a study of T cell responses to AZD1222 COVID-19 vaccine. The protocol was immunoSEQ multiplex PCR, while the TCRdb copy is restricted to in-frame clones and leaves out a portion. Among about 24,000 clones, around 86% were seen once, and the ten largest hold approximately 8.6%. The source was peripheral blood, collected 28 days after the second AZD1222 dose. Every receptor here comes from an adult who received the AZD1222 COVID-19 vaccine. CDR3s include the opening cysteine and the closing phenylalanine or tryptophan. The order of the fields is clone size, J gene, V gene, CDR3 length, D gene, CDR3 protein, CDR3 DNA. D genes are given only for firm matches. Part of the rows lack a size; the others show once, few, many or a class for expanded clones.

once TRBJ2-7 TRBV5-8 15 TRBD2 CASRWVYGGAYEQYF TGTGCCAGCAGATGGGTCTATGGGGGGGCCTACGAGCAGTACTTC
NA TRBJ1-5 TRBV6-1 16 NA CASSERGRAGGQPQHF TGTGCCAGCAGTGAACGTGGCAGGGCCGGGGGTCAGCCCCAGCATTTT
NA TRBJ2-7 TRBV28 17 TRBD2 CASRTRGTSGREYEQYF TGTGCCAGCAGGACTAGGGGGACTAGCGGGAGGGAATACGAGCAGTACTTC
NA TRBJ1-5 TRBV6-5 14 NA CASSPLGGGQPQHF TGTGCCAGCAGTCCCCTAGGGGGAGGGCAGCCCCAGCATTTT
few TRBJ1-6 TRBV19 15 NA CASSITQTGNSPLHF TGTGCCAGTAGTATTACACAGACTGGAAATTCACCCCTCCACTTT
NA TRBJ1-5 TRBV6-1 17 NA CASSEWGSGPTNQPQHF TGTGCCAGCAGTGAATGGGGGTCAGGGCCTACCAATCAGCCCCAGCATTTT
NA TRBJ2-7 TRBV4-1 14 NA CASSQVQGPYEQYF TGCGCCAGCAGCCAAGTACAGGGCCCCTACGAGCAGTACTTC
NA TRBJ2-3 TRBV5-3 19 TRBD2 CARSFGLAGGPVHADTQYF TGTGCCAGAAGCTTCGGACTAGCGGGGGGGCCAGTGCACGCAGATACGCAGTATTTT
NA TRBJ1-3 TRBV18 17 NA CASSATGTRGTGNTIYF TGTGCCAGCTCAGCAACCGGGACACGGGGGACTGGAAACACCATATATTTT
NA TRBJ2-5 TRBV5-1 13 NA CASSLDIQETQYF TGCGCCAGCAGTCTTGACATCCAAGAGACCCAGTACTTC
NA TRBJ2-5 TRBV12-3/TRBV12-4 11 NA CASRQQETQYF TGTGCCAGCAGACAGCAAGAGACCCAGTACTTC
NA TRBJ2-5 TRBV9 14 NA CASSPAGSTGAQYF TGTGCCAGCAGCCCAGCGGGCTCCACCGGGGCCCAGTACTTC
NA TRBJ1-5 TRBV7-9 13 TRBD1 CASSPAQGETQHF TGTGCCAGCAGCCCAGCCCAGGGGGAGACCCAGCATTTT
NA TRBJ1-4 TRBV5-1 17 TRBD1 CASSLDPLGQGAEKLFF TGCGCCAGCAGCTTGGATCCTTTGGGACAGGGGGCTGAAAAACTGTTTTTT
NA TRBJ2-2 TRBV7-7 14 NA CASRIGHNTGELFF TGTGCCAGCAGGATTGGACACAACACCGGGGAGCTGTTTTTT
NA TRBJ1-5 TRBV6-4 15 NA CASRPAAYSNQPQHF TGTGCCAGCAGGCCGGCAGCTTATAGCAATCAGCCCCAGCATTTT
NA TRBJ2-5 TRBV28 16 TRBD1 CASSLGQTDFGETQYF TGTGCCAGCAGCCTGGGACAGACGGATTTCGGAGAGACCCAGTACTTC
NA TRBJ1-2 TRBV9 15 NA CASSVAGAGGYGYTF TGTGCCAGCAGCGTAGCAGGGGCCGGGGGCTATGGCTACACCTTC
NA TRBJ1-1 TRBV7-9 14 NA CASSFVWGNTEAFF TGTGCCAGCAGCTTCGTATGGGGGAACACTGAAGCTTTCTTT
NA TRBJ1-2 TRBV7-2 15 TRBD1 CASTGGKGGFYGYTF TGTGCCAGCACCGGGGGAAAAGGGGGCTTCTATGGCTACACCTTC
NA TRBJ2-6 TRBV28 18 NA CASSPVVGRLTGANVLTF TGTGCCAGCAGCCCTGTCGTCGGCAGACTAACTGGGGCCAACGTCCTGACTTTC
NA TRBJ1-1 TRBV28 12 TRBD1 CASSPRGRGAFF TGTGCCAGCAGTCCCAGGGGGCGGGGGGCTTTCTTT
NA TRBJ1-3 TRBV7-2 22 TRBD1 CASSLARIFTGGRANSGNTIYF TGTGCCAGCAGCTTAGCGAGGATATTCACAGGGGGCAGAGCGAACTCTGGAAACACCATATATTTT
NA TRBJ2-1 TRBV18 14 TRBD1 CASSLSTGGNEQFF TGTGCCAGCTCACTATCGACAGGGGGAAATGAGCAGTTCTTC
NA TRBJ1-1 TRBV2 14 TRBD1 CASKRETGGAEAFF TGTGCCAGCAAAAGGGAGACAGGGGGCGCTGAAGCTTTCTTT
NA TRBJ2-2 TRBV7-7 18 NA CASSLWGRQILAPGELFF TGTGCCAGCAGCTTATGGGGTAGGCAGATCCTAGCGCCCGGGGAGCTGTTTTTT
NA TRBJ2-1 TRBV4-1 16 TRBD2 CASSLGTSGTYNEQFF TGCGCCAGCAGCCTTGGGACTAGCGGGACCTACAATGAGCAGTTCTTC
NA TRBJ2-3 TRBV3-1/TRBV3-2 15 NA CASSQAGGRTDTQYF TGTGCCAGCAGCCAAGCGGGGGGCCGCACAGATACGCAGTATTTT
NA TRBJ1-4 TRBV4-1 14 NA CASMPTQDNEKLFF TGCGCCAGCATGCCGACGCAGGATAATGAAAAACTGTTTTTT
NA TRBJ2-7 TRBV7-8 15 NA CASSFDPLVGYEQYF TGTGCCAGCAGCTTCGATCCCCTTGTTGGCTACGAGCAGTACTTC
NA TRBJ2-1 TRBV7-9 13 NA CASSLSSYNEQFF TGTGCCAGCAGCTTAAGCTCCTACAATGAGCAGTTCTTC
NA TRBJ2-7 TRBV11-2 14 NA CASSLGPSSLEQYF TGTGCCAGCAGCTTAGGTCCCTCCTCTCTCGAGCAGTACTTC
NA TRBJ1-6 TRBV30 13 TRBD1 CACSQGQMIPLHF TGTGCCTGCTCACAGGGGCAAATGATTCCCCTCCACTTT
NA TRBJ2-5 TRBV30 14 NA CAWSFSGNQETQYF TGTGCCTGGAGTTTTTCGGGGAACCAAGAGACCCAGTACTTC
NA TRBJ1-2 TRBV27 15 TRBD1 CASSPQQGNDYGYTF TGTGCCAGCAGTCCTCAACAGGGGAACGACTATGGCTACACCTTC
NA TRBJ2-2 TRBV5-1 14 NA CASRYSGATGELFF TGCGCCAGCAGGTATTCAGGGGCGACCGGGGAGCTGTTTTTT
NA TRBJ1-4 TRBV5-1 15 NA CASSSGQTTNEKLFF TGCGCCAGCAGCTCCGGACAGACAACTAATGAAAAACTGTTTTTT
NA TRBJ1-2 TRBV29-1 14 TRBD1 CSAVGDRGFSGYTF TGCAGCGCAGTTGGGGACAGGGGTTTTTCGGGCTACACCTTC
NA TRBJ1-5 TRBV30 15 NA CAWRDKERYNQPQHF TGTGCCTGGAGAGACAAGGAGAGGTACAATCAGCCCCAGCATTTT
NA TRBJ1-1 TRBV15 14 NA CATSRVLQGAEAFF TGTGCCACCAGCAGAGTATTACAGGGTGCTGAAGCTTTCTTT
NA TRBJ2-1 TRBV18 15 TRBD1 CASSPAQGEYNEQFF TGTGCCAGCTCACCAGCCCAGGGGGAATACAATGAGCAGTTCTTC
NA TRBJ1-6 TRBV5-1 15 TRBD1 CASSSGTGANSPLHF TGCGCCAGCAGCTCGGGGACAGGGGCTAATTCACCCCTCCACTTT
NA TRBJ1-1 TRBV7-9 15 NA CASSLYGGTNTEAFF TGTGCCAGCAGTCTGTACGGGGGGACCAACACTGAAGCTTTCTTT
NA TRBJ1-3 TRBV7-2 18 NA CASSLGSGYMSARNTIYF TGTGCCAGCAGCTTAGGTTCCGGGTATATGAGCGCCAGAAACACCATATATTTT
NA TRBJ1-1 TRBV5-1 15 NA CASSIQSQMNTEAFF TGCGCCAGCAGTATCCAGAGCCAAATGAACACTGAAGCTTTCTTT
NA TRBJ2-2 TRBV28 17 TRBD2 CASSLFSIAGRAGELFF TGTGCCAGCAGTTTATTTTCCATAGCGGGACGAGCCGGGGAGCTGTTTTTT